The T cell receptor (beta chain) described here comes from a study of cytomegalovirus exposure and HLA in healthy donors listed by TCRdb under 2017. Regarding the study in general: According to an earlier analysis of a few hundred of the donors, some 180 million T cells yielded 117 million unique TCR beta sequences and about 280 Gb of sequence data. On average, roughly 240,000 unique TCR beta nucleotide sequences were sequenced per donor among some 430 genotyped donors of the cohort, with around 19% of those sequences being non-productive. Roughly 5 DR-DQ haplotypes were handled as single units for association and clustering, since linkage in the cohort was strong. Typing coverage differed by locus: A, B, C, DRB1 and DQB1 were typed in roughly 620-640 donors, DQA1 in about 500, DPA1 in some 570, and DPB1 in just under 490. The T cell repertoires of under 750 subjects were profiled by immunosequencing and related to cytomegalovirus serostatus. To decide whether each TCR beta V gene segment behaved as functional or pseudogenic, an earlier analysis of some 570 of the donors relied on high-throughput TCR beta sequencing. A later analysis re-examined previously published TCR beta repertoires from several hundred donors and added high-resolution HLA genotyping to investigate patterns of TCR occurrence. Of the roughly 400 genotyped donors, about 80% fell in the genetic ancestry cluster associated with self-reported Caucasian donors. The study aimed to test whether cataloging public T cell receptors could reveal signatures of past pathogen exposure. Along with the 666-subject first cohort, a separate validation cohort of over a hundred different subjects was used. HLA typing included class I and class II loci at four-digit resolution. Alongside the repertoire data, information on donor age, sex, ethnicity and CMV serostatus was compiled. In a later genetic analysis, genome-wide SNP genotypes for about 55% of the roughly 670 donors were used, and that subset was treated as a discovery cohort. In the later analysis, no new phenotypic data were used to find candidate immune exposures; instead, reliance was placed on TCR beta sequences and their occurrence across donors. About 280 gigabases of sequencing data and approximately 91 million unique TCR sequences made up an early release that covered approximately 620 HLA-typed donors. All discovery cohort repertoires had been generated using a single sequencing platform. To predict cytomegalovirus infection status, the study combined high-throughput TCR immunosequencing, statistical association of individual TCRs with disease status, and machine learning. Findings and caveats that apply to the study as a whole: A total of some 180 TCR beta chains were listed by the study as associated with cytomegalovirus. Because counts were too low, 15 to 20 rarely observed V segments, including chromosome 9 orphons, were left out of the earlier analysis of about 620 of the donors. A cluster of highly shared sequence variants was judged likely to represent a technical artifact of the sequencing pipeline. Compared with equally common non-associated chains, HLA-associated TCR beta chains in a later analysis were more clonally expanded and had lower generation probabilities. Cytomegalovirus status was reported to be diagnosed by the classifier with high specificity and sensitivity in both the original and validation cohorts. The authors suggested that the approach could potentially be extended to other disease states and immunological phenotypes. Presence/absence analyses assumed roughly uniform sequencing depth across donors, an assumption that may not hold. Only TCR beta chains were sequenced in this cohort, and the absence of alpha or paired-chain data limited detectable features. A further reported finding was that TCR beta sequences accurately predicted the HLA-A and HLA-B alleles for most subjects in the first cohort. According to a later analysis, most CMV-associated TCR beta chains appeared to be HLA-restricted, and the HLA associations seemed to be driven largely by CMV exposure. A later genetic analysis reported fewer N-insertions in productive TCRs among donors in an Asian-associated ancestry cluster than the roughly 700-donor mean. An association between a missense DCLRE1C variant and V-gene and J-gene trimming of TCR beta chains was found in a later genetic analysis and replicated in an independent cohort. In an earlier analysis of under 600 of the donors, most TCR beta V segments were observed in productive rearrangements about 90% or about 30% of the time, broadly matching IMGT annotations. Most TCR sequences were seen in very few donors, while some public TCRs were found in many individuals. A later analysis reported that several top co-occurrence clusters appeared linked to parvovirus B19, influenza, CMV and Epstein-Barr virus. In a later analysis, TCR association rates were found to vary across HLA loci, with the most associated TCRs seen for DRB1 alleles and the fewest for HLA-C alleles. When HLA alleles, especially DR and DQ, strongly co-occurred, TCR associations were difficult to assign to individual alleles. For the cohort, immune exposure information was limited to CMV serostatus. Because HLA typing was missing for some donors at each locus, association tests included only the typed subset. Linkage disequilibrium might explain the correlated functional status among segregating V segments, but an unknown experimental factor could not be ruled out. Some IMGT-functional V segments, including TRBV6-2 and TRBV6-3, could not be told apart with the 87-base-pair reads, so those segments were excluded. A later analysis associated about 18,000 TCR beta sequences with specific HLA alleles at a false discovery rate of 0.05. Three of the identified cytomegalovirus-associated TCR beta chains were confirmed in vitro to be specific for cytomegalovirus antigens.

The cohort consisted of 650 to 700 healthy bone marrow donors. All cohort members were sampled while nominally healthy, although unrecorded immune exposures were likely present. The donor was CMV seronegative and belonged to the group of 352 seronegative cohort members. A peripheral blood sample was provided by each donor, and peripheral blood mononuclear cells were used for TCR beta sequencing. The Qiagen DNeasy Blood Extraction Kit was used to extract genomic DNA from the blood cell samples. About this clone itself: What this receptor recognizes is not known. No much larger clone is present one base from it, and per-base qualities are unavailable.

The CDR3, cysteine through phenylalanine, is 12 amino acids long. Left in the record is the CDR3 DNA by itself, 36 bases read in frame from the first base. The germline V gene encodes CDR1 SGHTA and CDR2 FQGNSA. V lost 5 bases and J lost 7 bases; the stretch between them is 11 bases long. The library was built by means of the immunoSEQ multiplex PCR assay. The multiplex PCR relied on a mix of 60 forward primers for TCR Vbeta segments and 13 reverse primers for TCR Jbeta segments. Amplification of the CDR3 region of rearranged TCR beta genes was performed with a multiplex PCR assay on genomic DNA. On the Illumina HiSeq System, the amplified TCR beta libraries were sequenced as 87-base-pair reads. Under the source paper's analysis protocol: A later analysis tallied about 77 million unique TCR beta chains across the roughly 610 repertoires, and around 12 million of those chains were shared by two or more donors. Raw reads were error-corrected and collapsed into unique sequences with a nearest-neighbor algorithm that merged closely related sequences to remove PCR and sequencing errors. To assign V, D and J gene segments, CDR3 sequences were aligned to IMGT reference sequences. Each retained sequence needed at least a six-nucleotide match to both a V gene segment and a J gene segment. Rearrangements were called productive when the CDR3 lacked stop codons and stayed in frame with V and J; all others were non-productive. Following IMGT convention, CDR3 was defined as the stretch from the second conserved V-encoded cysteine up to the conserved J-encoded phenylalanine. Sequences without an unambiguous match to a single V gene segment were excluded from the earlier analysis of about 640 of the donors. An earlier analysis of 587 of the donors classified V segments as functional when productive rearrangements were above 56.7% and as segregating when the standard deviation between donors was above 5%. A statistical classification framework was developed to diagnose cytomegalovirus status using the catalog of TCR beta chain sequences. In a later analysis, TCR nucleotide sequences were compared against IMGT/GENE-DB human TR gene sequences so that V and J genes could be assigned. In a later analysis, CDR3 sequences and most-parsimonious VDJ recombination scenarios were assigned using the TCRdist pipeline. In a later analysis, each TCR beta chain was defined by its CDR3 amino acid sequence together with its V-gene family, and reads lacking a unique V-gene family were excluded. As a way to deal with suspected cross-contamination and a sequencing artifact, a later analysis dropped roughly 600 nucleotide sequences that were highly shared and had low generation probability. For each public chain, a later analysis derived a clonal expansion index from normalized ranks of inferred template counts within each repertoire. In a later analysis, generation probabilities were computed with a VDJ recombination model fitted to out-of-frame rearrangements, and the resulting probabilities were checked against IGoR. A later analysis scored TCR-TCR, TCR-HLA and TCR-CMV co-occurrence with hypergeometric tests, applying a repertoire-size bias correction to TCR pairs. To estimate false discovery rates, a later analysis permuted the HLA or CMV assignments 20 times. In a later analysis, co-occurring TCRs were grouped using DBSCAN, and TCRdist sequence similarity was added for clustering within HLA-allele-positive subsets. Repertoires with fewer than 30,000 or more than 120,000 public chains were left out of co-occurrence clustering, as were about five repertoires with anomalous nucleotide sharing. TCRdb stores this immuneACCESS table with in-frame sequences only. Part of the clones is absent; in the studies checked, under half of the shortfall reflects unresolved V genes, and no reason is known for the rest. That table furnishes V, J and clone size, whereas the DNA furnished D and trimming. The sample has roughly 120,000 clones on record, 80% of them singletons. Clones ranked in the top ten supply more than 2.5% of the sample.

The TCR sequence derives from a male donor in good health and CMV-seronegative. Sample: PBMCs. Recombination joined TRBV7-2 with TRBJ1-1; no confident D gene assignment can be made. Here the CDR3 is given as CASSQTVNEAFF. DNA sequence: TGTGCCAGCAGCCAAACGGTAAATGAAGCTTTCTTT.